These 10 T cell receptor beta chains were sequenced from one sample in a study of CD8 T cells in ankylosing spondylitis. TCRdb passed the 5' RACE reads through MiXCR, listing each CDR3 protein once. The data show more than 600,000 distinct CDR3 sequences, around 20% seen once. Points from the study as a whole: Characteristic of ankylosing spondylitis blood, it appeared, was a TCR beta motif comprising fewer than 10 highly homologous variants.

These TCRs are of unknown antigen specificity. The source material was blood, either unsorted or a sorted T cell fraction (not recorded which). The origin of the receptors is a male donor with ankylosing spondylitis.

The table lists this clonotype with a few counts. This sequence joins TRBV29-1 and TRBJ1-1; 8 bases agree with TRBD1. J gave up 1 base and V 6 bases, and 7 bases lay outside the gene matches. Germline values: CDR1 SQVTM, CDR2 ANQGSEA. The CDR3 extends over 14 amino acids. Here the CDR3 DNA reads TGCAGCGTAACGCGGACAGGGCGGAACACTGAAGCTTTCTTT. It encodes CSVTRTGRNTEAFF.

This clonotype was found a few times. This CDR3 reads CASSNGRSTDTQYF. CDR3 nucleotides: TGCGCCAGCAGCAACGGACGGAGCACAGATACGCAGTATTTT. The chain carries TRBV5-1 and TRBJ2-3; D remains unclear. V shed 4 bases and J shed 0 bases, with 9 bases lying between them. Germline CDR1 is SGHRS and CDR2 is YFSETQ. This CDR3 is built from 14 residues.

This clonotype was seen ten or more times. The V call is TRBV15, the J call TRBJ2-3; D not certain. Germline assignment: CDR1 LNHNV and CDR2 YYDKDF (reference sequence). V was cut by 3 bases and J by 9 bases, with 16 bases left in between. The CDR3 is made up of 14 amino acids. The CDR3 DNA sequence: TGTGCCACCAGCAGTCCTCTTTCATGGGAAACGCAGTATTTT. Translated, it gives CATSSPLSWETQYF.

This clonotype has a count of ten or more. This CDR3 reads CASSSTMNTEAFF. The CDR3 DNA reads as TGTGCCAGCAGCTCCACTATGAACACTGAAGCTTTCTTT. This chain connects TRBV7-3 to TRBJ1-1, with D uncertain. This CDR3 spans 13 amino acids. The V end was cut by 4 bases, the J end by 0 bases, with 6 bases between. The germline gives CDR1 SGHTA, CDR2 FQGTGA.

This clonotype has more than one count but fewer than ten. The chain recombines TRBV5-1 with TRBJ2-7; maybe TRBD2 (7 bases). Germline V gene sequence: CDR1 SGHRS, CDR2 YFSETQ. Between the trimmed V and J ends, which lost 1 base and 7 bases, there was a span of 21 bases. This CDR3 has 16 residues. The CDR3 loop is CASSLRSGGPFMEQYF. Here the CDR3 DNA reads TGCGCCAGCAGCTTGCGGTCCGGGGGGCCTTTTATGGAGCAGTACTTC. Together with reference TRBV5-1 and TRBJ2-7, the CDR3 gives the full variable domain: KAGVTQTPRYLIKTRGQQVTLSCSPISGHRSVSWYQQTPGQGLQFLFEYFSETQRNKGNFPGRFSGRQFSNSRSEMNVSTLELGDSALYLCASSLRSGGPFMEQYFGPGTRLTVT.

The CDR3 nucleotides are TGCGCCAGCACCCCTCTCCCCACCGCCTACGAGCAGTACTTC. The encoded protein is CASTPLPTAYEQYF. The chain carries TRBV5-1 and TRBJ2-7; D unresolved. Germline CDR1 is SGHRS and CDR2 is YFSETQ. The CDR3 length is 14 residues. Trimming left V 6 bases short and J 2 bases short, with 15 bases between.

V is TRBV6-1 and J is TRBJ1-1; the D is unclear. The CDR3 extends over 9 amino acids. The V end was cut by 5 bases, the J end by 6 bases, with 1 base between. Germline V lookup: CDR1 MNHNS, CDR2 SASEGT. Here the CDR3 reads CASSPEAFF. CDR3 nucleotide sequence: TGTGCCAGCAGTCCTGAAGCTTTCTTT.

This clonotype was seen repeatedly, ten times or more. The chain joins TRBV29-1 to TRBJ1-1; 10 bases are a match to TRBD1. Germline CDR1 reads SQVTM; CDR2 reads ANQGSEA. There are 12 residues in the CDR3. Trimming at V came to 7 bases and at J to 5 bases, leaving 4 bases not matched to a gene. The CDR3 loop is CSGGTGVTEAFF. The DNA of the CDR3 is TGCAGCGGAGGGACAGGGGTAACTGAAGCTTTCTTT.

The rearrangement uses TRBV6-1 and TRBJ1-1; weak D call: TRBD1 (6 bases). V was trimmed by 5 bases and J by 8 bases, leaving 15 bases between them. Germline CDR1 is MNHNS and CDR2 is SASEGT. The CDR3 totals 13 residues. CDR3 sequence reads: CASSPGGGWEAFF. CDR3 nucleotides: TGTGCCAGCAGTCCGGGGGGGGGCTGGGAAGCTTTCTTT.

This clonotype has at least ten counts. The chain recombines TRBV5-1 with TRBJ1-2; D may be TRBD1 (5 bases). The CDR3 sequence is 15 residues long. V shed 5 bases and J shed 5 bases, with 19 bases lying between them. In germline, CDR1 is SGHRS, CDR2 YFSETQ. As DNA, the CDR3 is TGCGCCAGCAGTACCTCGAGGGGTGACCTATATGGCTACACCTTC. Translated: CASSTSRGDLYGYTF.